A selection of T cell receptor beta chains follows, all from one sample in a study of identical twins. TCRdb ran MiXCR on the 5' RACE reads and lists one entry per CDR3 protein. This table has 510,000 or so distinct CDR3 sequences, 13% to 15% appearing once. A further study also used this sample, focusing on yellow fever vaccine responses in identical twins.

The sequenced sample was CD4+ T cells sorted from blood. All receptors come from a woman in her late teens or twenties in good health. The CDR3 runs from the conserved cysteine through the conserved F or W. Fields, in order: D gene, clone size, J gene, V gene, CDR3 DNA, CDR3 protein. D genes are given only for firm matches. Clone size is not always given. Where it is, it says once, few, many or a class for expanded clones.

. . TRBJ2-7 TRBV28 TGTGCCAGCACCTTGAGGGACCTGTCTGGCGAGCAGTACTTC CASTLRDLSGEQYF
. many TRBJ1-1 TRBV5-1 TGCGCCAGCAGCACCAGACAGGAGAACACTGAAGCTTTCTTT CASSTRQENTEAFF
. many TRBJ2-3 TRBV7-8 TGTGCCAGCAGCAATTTAGCGATGAGCACAGATACGCAGTATTTT CASSNLAMSTDTQYF
TRBD1 few TRBJ1-4 TRBV28 TGTGCCAGCATCAAGACAGGGGAGGGAAGAAAACTGTTTTTT CASIKTGEGRKLFF
TRBD1 . TRBJ1-2 TRBV7-3 TGTGCCAGCAGCTCGCGTCCAGGGACAGGGGTCGGCTACACCTTC CASSSRPGTGVGYTF
. . TRBJ2-3 TRBV12-3/TRBV12-4 TGTGCCAGCAGCCCCGTGGGGGCCGGGGATACGCAGTATTTT CASSPVGAGDTQYF
TRBD2 few TRBJ2-5 TRBV11-2 TGTGCCAGCAGCTTAGATCGCGTAGCGGGGACCCAAGAGACCCAGTACTTC CASSLDRVAGTQETQYF
. many TRBJ2-1 TRBV29-1 TGCAGCGTTCGATTGGGCCCCAATGAGCAGTTCTTC CSVRLGPNEQFF
TRBD1 few TRBJ2-3 TRBV20-1 TGCAGTGCTACAAGGACAGGGGTCGGAGATACGCAGTATTTT CSATRTGVGDTQYF
. . TRBJ2-5 TRBV7-9 TGTGCCAGCAGCCTCCATGAGGCAGGACTAGAGACCCAGTACTTC CASSLHEAGLETQYF
TRBD2 few TRBJ2-1 TRBV12-3/TRBV12-4 TGTGCCAGCAGTCCCCCGGGGGGACCATACAATGAGCAGTTCTTC CASSPPGGPYNEQFF
TRBD1 . TRBJ1-2 TRBV24-1 TGTGCCACCAGTGACCGTCCCGGGACAGGGGCCGGTGGCTACACCTTC CATSDRPGTGAGGYTF
TRBD2 few TRBJ2-1 TRBV20-1 TGCAGTGCTAGTGGACTAGCGGGGGTATATGAGCAGTTCTTC CSASGLAGVYEQFF
. few TRBJ2-5 TRBV29-1 TGCAGCGTTGAGGTTAACAGGCAAGAGACCCAGTACTTC CSVEVNRQETQYF
TRBD2 . TRBJ2-3 TRBV5-6 TGTGCCAGCAGCTTGGGGTTTGGACTAGCGGGAGGATGGGACACAGATACGCAGTATTTT CASSLGFGLAGGWDTDTQYF
TRBD1 . TRBJ2-3 TRBV15 TGTGCCACCAGCACTCGGGACAGGGGGCGCGGAGATACGCAGTATTTT CATSTRDRGRGDTQYF
TRBD2 . TRBJ2-3 TRBV5-1 TGCGCCAGCAGCTTGATAGCGGGAGCCTTGACAGATACGCAGTATTTT CASSLIAGALTDTQYF
TRBD2 few TRBJ2-1 TRBV27 TGTGCCAGCAGTAATAGACCGGGACTAGCGAGGGATGAGCAGTTCTTC CASSNRPGLARDEQFF
TRBD2 . TRBJ2-1 TRBV24-1 TGTGCCACCAGTGACCCTAGGGCTAGCGGATACAATGAGCAGTTCTTC CATSDPRASGYNEQFF
TRBD1 few TRBJ2-1 TRBV20-1 TGCAGTGCTAGAGATAGATACAGGGGGCGAATATCCTACAATGAGCAGTTCTTC CSARDRYRGRISYNEQFF
. . TRBJ2-2 TRBV5-4 TGTGCCAGCAGCTTGGAACAGGGTTACACCGGGGAGCTGTTTTTT CASSLEQGYTGELFF
. few TRBJ2-2 TRBV5-1 TGCGCCAGCAGCTTGGTCGGTCTGGGAGCCGGGGAGCTGTTTTTT CASSLVGLGAGELFF
. few TRBJ2-7 TRBV7-9 TGTGCCAGCAGCACTACTGGAGGTATGGGCTACGAGCAGTACTTC CASSTTGGMGYEQYF
TRBD2 . TRBJ2-4 TRBV6-1 TGTGCCAGCAGTCCCCTAGCGGGGGGGCCGAGTGGAGCCAAAAACATTCAGTACTTC CASSPLAGGPSGAKNIQYF
TRBD2 few TRBJ2-5 TRBV9 TGTGCCAGCAGCGATGGGACTAGCGGGGGGTACCAAGAGACCCAGTACTTC CASSDGTSGGYQETQYF
. . TRBJ1-6 TRBV10-3 TGTGCCATCAAAGGGGGGAAGGATAATTCACCCCTCCACTTT CAIKGGKDNSPLHF
TRBD2 . TRBJ2-2 TRBV10-3 TGTGCCACCCGGGACTACCTCACCGGGGAGCTGTTTTTT CATRDYLTGELFF
TRBD2 . TRBJ2-7 TRBV6-2/TRBV6-3 TGTGCCAGCAGTTACGGTCCCCGACTAGCGGGAGTTGGAAACTCCTACGAGCAGTACTTC CASSYGPRLAGVGNSYEQYF
. many TRBJ1-6 TRBV6-1 TGTGCCAGCAGGACCGGGACCTCAGATTCACCCCTCCACTTT CASRTGTSDSPLHF
TRBD1 . TRBJ1-1 TRBV18 TGTGCCAGCTCACCACGGACAGGGGAGAATGAAGCTTTCTTT CASSPRTGENEAFF
. . TRBJ1-5 TRBV6-1 TGTGCCAGCAGCCGGGACCTAGGTGGCAATCAGCCCCAGCATTTT CASSRDLGGNQPQHF
. few TRBJ2-3 TRBV10-1 TGCGCCAGCAGTGTAACCGGACTATGGGATACGCAGTATTTT CASSVTGLWDTQYF
. . TRBJ2-1 TRBV11-2 TGTGCCAGCAGCTCAAAAACAGGCAGTGCGTTCTTC CASSSKTGSAFF
TRBD1 few TRBJ1-5 TRBV24-1 TGTGCCACCAGTGAACGGGACAGGGGGGGAAATCAGCCCCAGCATTTT CATSERDRGGNQPQHF
TRBD2 few TRBJ2-1 TRBV12-3/TRBV12-4 TGTGCCAGCAGCTTAGCGGGAGTCACCTTCTCCTACAATGAGCAGTTCTTC CASSLAGVTFSYNEQFF
TRBD2 many TRBJ2-7 TRBV20-1 TGCAGTGCTAGGGGACTAGCGGGATACGAGCAGTACTTC CSARGLAGYEQYF
TRBD1 . TRBJ1-2 TRBV28 TGTGCCAGCAGGCTTCCGGGACAGGGACACTATGGCTACACCTTC CASRLPGQGHYGYTF
. few TRBJ2-3 TRBV6-1 TGTGCCAGCAGTCCCACAGGGAGTCTAACAGATACGCAGTATTTT CASSPTGSLTDTQYF
. few TRBJ2-2 TRBV6-5 TGTGCCAGCAGTTACCTTTCAGGGGACCACACCGGGGAGCTGTTTTTT CASSYLSGDHTGELFF